Ten or more counts support the clone carrying this T cell receptor (beta chain). Its antigen is unknown. The time point is: persistent/refractory GD, antithyroid drugs over 5 years with positive TRAb. Researchers made the TCR library from RNA that was extracted from PBMCs. CDR3 regions were amplified by Arm-PCR using iRepertoire HTBI primers to build TCR beta libraries. Each CDR3 protein gets one entry after TCRdb re-called the multiplex PCR reads with MiXCR. The data contain roughly 500,000 distinct CDR3 sequences, around a fifth of them singletons. This specimen comes from a study of regulatory T cells in long-lasting Graves disease. The overall study: More than 5 years of antithyroid drugs with positive TSH receptor antibodies defined persistent Graves' disease.

Study-wide points: There were preferences for TRBV28, TRBJ1-2 and TRBJ2-5 in persistent disease.

CDR1 and CDR2 from the germline V gene are SGHDT and YYEEEE. CDR3 length equals 14 residues. With V trimmed by 0 bases and J by 8 bases, 4 bases remained unmatched. The V call is TRBV5-6, the J call TRBJ1-4, with 7 nucleotides matching TRBD1. The sequence was obtained from a female donor with Graves disease. Here the sequenced sample was peripheral blood mononuclear cells (PBMCs), taken when the disease was refractory, from a patient treated with antithyroid drugs. Written as DNA, the CDR3 is TGTGCCAGCAGCTTGGTGGGACAGACGGAAAAACTGTTTTTT. This translates into CASSLVGQTEKLFF.